The entry that follows covers one T cell receptor (beta chain) sequence. The CDR3 extends over 15 amino acids. Germline assignment: CDR1 SNHLY and CDR2 FYNNEI. V lost 7 bases, J lost 0 bases, and 13 bases lay in between. This sample stems from a study of blood T cell repertoires in COVID-19. Background on the study: Samples taken during acute and convalescent COVID-19 were collected in the United States, Italy and Spain. The cDNA or gDNA used as material had been derived from T cells, B-cell-depleted T cells, or PBMCs.

In the original analysis: From reference gene primer amplification, estimates of nucleated cell counts were derived. The protocol was immunoSEQ multiplex PCR, while the TCRdb copy is restricted to in-frame clones and leaves out a portion. Clonal size and the V and J genes are those of that table, whereas D and trimming came from the DNA. The sample has tens of thousands of clones, approximately 80% seen once; the top ten hold around 43%. This TCR derives from a man older than 75 with acute or convalescent COVID-19. This chain connects TRBV2 to TRBJ2-1; D is unresolved. Sequencing used peripheral blood. CDR3 sequence: CASTAQVSSYNEQFF. The CDR3 bases are TGTGCCAGCACCGCCCAGGTGAGCTCCTACAATGAGCAGTTCTTC.